This T cell receptor (beta chain) was observed in a study of response to subunit inactivated influenza vaccine. Many counts were recorded for this clonotype. What it binds is unknown. The CDR3 is made up of 15 amino acids. Study results and caveats: Only a handful of new T cells, the authors suggested, are recruited with each seasonal influenza vaccination.

A single record per CDR3 protein comes from TCRdb applying MiXCR to the RT-PCR reads. The sample carries under 550,000 distinct CDR3 sequences, 6% to 9% recorded once. The chain combines TRBV21-1 with TRBJ2-5. TRBV21-1 is tagged as a pseudogene. The TCR sequence derives from a man between 50 and 69 years old who received an inactivated influenza vaccine. Sequencing was performed on PBMCs from blood, taken less than 30 months after vaccination. CDR3 nucleotide sequence: TGTGCCAGCAGCAAAAGGCGGACGACCCAAGAGACCCAGTACTTC. This gives the protein CASSKRRTTQETQYF.